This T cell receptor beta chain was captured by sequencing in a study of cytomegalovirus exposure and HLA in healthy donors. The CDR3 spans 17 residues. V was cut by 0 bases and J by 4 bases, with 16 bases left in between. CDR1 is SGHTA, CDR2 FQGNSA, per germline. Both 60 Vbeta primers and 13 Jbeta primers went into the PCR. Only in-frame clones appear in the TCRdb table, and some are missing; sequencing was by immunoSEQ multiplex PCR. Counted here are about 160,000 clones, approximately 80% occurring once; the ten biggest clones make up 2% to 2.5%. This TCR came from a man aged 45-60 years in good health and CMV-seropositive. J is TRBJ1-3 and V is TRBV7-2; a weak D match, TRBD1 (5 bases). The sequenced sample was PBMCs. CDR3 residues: CASSLAGPASGGNTIYF. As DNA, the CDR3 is TGTGCCAGCAGCTTAGCGGGTCCGGCATCAGGGGGAAACACCATATATTTT.